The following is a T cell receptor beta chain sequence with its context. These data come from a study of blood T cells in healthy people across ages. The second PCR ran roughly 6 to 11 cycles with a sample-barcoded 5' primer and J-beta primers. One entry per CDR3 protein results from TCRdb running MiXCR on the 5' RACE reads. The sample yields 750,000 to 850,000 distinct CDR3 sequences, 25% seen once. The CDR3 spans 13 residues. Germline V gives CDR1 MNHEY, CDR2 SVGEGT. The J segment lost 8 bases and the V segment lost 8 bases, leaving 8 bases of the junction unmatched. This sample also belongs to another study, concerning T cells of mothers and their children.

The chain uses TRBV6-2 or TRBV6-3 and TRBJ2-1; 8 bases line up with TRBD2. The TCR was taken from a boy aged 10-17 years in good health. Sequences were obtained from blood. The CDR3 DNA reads TGTGCCAGCGAAAGCGGGAGAACCTATGAGCAGTTCTTC. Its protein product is CASESGRTYEQFF.